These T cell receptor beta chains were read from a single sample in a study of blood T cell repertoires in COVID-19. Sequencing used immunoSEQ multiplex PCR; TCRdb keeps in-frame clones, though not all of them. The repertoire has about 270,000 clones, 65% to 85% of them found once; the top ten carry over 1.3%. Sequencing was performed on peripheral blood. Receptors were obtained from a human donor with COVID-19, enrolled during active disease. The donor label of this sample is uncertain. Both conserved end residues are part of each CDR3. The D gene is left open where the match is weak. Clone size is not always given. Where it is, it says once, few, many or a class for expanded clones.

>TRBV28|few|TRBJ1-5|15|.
TGTGCCAGCGGGACATACACGGGGCCGGGGCAGCCCCAGCATTTT
CASGTYTGPGQPQHF
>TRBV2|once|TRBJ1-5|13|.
TGTGCCTCTTCCGTTCGAGGAAGTCAGCCCCAGCATTTT
CASSVRGSQPQHF
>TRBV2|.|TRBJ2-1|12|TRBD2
TGTGCCAGCAAAGGACTAGCGGGTGAGCAGTTCTTC
CASKGLAGEQFF
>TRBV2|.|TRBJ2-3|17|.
TGTGCCAGCAGTGAAGCGCTTCGAGCAGTCGGGGCAGATACGCAGTATTTT
CASSEALRAVGADTQYF
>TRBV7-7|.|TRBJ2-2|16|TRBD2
TGTGCTAGCAGCTTATCCCTAGCGGGGGGCACCGGGGAGCTGTTTTTT
CASSLSLAGGTGELFF
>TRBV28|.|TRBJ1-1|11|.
TGTGCCAGCAGACACAACACTGAAGCTTTCTTT
CASRHNTEAFF
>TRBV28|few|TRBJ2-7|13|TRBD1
TGTGCCAGCAGTTTCAGGGGGCGATACGAGCAGTACTTC
CASSFRGRYEQYF
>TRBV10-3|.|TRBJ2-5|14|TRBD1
TGTGCCATCAGTGATCAGGGGGCAGGAGAGACCCAGTACTTC
CAISDQGAGETQYF
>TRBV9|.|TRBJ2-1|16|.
TGTGCCAGCAGCGTAGGGGCTAACAAAAGATACAATGAGCAGTTCTTC
CASSVGANKRYNEQFF
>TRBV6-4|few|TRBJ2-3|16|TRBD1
TGTGCCAGCAGTGACCGGGGACAGGGTGGAACAGATACGCAGTATTTT
CASSDRGQGGTDTQYF
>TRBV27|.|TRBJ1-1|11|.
TGTGCCAGCCTGCAGGACACTGAAGCTTTCTTT
CASLQDTEAFF
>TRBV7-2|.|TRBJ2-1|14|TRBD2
TGTGCCAGCAGTTCAAGGGGAGGGGACAATGAGCAGTTCTTC
CASSSRGGDNEQFF
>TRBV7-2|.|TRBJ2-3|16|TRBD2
TGTGCCAGCAGCCCTATGGGACTAGCGGGGACAGATACGCAGTATTTT
CASSPMGLAGTDTQYF
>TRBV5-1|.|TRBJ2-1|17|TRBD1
TGCGCCAGCAGCTCCACTCGGACAGGGCACACCTACAATGAGCAGTTCTTC
CASSSTRTGHTYNEQFF
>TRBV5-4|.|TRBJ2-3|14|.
TGTGCCAGCAGCCCGGACAGTTTCACAGATACGCAGTATTTT
CASSPDSFTDTQYF
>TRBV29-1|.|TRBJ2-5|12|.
TGCAGCGTTGAAGTTCAGGGAGAGACCCAGTACTTC
CSVEVQGETQYF
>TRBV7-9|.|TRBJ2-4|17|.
TGTGCCAGCAGCTTAGACCGAGGGACACCGGTCGGGGACATTCAGTACTTC
CASSLDRGTPVGDIQYF
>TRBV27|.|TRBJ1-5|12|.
TGTGCCAGCAGCGCAGGGAATCAGCCCCAGCATTTT
CASSAGNQPQHF
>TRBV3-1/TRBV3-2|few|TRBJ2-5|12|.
TGTGCCAGCAGCCAATACGGAGAGACCCAGTACTTC
CASSQYGETQYF
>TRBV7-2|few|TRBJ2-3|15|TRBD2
TGTGCCAGCAGCCAAGCACTAGCGGGGGGCGATACGCAGTATTTT
CASSQALAGGDTQYF
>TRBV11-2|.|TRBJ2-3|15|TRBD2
TGTGCCAGCAGCCCCAGGACTAGTTACACAGATACGCAGTATTTT
CASSPRTSYTDTQYF
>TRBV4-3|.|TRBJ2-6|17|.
TGCGCCAGCAGCCATTGGGGGCGTATCTCTGGGGCCAACGTCCTGACTTTC
CASSHWGRISGANVLTF
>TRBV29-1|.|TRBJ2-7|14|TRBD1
TGCAGCGTTGATTCGGGACAGGGTTTCTACGAGCAGTACTTC
CSVDSGQGFYEQYF
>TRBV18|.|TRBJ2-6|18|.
TGTGCCAGCTCACCACCGTTCGGGCGGGGACCTAGGGCCAACGTCCTGACTTTC
CASSPPFGRGPRANVLTF
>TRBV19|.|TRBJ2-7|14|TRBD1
TGTGCCAGTAGTAGGACAGGGGGCCCACTCGAGCAGTACTTC
CASSRTGGPLEQYF
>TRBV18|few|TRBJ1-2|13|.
TGTGCCAGCTCCCCGGACAGTGACTATGGCTACACCTTC
CASSPDSDYGYTF
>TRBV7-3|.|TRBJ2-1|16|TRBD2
TGTGCCAGCAGCATTAGCGGGAGTTATCCCTACAATGAGCAGTTCTTC
CASSISGSYPYNEQFF
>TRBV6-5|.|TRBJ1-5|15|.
TGTGCCAGCAGTTACAGCGGGTCCAGCAATCAGCCCCAGCATTTT
CASSYSGSSNQPQHF
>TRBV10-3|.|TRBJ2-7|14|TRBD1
TGTGCCATCAGCCCCGGGACAGGGCTTCGCGAGCAGTACTTC
CAISPGTGLREQYF
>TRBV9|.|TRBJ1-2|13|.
TGTGCCAGCAGCCCCCAGACAGGCTATGGCTACACCTTC
CASSPQTGYGYTF
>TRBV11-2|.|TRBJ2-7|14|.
TGTGCCAGCAGCTCGGACTACCTCTCCTACGAGCAGTACTTC
CASSSDYLSYEQYF
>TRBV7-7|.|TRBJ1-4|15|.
TGTGCTAGCAGCTTAGAAGCAGGGTCTAATGAAAAACTGTTTTTT
CASSLEAGSNEKLFF
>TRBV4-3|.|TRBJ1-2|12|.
TGCGCCAGCAGCCAAGATCTTAATGGCTACACCTTC
CASSQDLNGYTF
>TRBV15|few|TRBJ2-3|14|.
TGTGCCACCAGCGCACCCTCTAGAACAGATACGCAGTATTTT
CATSAPSRTDTQYF
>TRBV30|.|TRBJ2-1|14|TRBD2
TGTGCCTGGAGTATGAGCGGGGGGAACAATGAGCAGTTCTTC
CAWSMSGGNNEQFF
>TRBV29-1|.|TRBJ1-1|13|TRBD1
TGCAGCGTTGTATTGGGACAGGGGACCGAAGCTTTCTTT
CSVVLGQGTEAFF
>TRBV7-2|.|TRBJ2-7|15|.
TGTGCCAGCAGCTTGGTAGCAGTAAGGGGCTACGAGCAGTACTTC
CASSLVAVRGYEQYF
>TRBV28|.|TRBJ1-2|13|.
TGTGCCAGCAGTTTAGGGGGGTGGTATGGGTACACCTTC
CASSLGGWYGYTF
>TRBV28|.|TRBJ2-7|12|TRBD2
TGTGCCAGTGGGACTAGACCCTACGAGCAGTACTTC
CASGTRPYEQYF
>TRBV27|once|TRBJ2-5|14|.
TGTGCCAGCAGTTTCCAGGGTGGCCAAGAGACCCAGTACTTC
CASSFQGGQETQYF
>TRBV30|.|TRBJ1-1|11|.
TGTGCCTGGAGTATTGCGACTGAAGCTTTCTTT
CAWSIATEAFF
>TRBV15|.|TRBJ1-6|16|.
TGTGCCACCAGCAGGTCCGCGCAGGGCGAAGGTTCACCCCTCCACTTT
CATSRSAQGEGSPLHF
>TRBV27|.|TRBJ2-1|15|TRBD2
TGTGCCACGAGAGAACTAGCGGGAGTACTTAATGAGCAGTTCTTC
CATRELAGVLNEQFF
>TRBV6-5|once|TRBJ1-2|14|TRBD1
TGTGCCAGCAGGAGCCGGGACAGGGCCTATGGCTACACCTTC
CASRSRDRAYGYTF
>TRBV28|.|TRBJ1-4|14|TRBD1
TGTGCCTTCTTCTCCCGGGACAGAGAGGAAAAACTGTTTTTT
CAFFSRDREEKLFF
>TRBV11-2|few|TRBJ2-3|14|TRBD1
TGTGCCAGCAGCTCGGACAGGGTGGCAGATACGCAGTATTTT
CASSSDRVADTQYF
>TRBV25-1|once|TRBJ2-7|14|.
TGTGCCAGCAGTGGCCGCGGGATCTCCAGCGAGCAGTACTTC
CASSGRGISSEQYF
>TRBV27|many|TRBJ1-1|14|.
TGTGCCAGCAGTTTGAGGCTAGGAAACACTGAAGCTTTCTTT
CASSLRLGNTEAFF
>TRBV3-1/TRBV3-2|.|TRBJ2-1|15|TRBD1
TGTGCCAGCAGCCAAGGGGGGGACAGGCACAATGAGCAGTTCTTC
CASSQGGDRHNEQFF
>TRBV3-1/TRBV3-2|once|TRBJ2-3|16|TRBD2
TGTGCCAGCAGCCGTTTTGTGGCGGGAGGATTAGATACGCAGTATTTT
CASSRFVAGGLDTQYF
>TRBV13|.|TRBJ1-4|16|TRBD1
TGTGCCAGCAGGAGACAGGGGGTTCATTGGGACGAAAAACTGTTTTTT
CASRRQGVHWDEKLFF
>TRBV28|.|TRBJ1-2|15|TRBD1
TGTGCCAGCAGTCCGGCCGGGACAGGGGGCTATGGCTACACCTTC
CASSPAGTGGYGYTF
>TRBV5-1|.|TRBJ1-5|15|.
TGCGCCAGCAGCTTGGCCTTCGGTAGCAATCAGCCCCAGCATTTT
CASSLAFGSNQPQHF
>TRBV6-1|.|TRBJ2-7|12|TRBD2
TGTGCCAGCAGTGAGCGGGAGGACGAGCAGTACTTC
CASSEREDEQYF
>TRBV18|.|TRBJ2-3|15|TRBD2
TGTGCCAGCTCACCACCAGCGGGGGGGCAAGATACGCAGTATTTT
CASSPPAGGQDTQYF
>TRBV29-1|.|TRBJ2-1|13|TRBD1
TGCAGCGCCCCCGGGACAGGGGTTAATGAGCAGTTCTTC
CSAPGTGVNEQFF
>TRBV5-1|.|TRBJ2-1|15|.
TGCGCCAGCAGCTTGGCCGTAGCGGAGTACAATGAGCAGTTCTTC
CASSLAVAEYNEQFF